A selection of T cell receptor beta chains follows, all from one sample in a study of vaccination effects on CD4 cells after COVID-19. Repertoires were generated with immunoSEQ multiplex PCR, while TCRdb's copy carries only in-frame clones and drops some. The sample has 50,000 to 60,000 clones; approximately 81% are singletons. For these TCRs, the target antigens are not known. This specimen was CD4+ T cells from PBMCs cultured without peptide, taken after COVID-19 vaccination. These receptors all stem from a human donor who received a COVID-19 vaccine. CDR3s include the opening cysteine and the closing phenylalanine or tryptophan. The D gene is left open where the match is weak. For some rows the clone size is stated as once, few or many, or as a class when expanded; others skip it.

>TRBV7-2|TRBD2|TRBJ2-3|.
CASRPGTSGGVTQYF
TGTGCCAGCAGACCCGGGACTAGCGGGGGAGTTACGCAGTATTTT
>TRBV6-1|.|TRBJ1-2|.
CASSESGQPTRTF
TGTGCCAGCAGTGAATCCGGACAGCCTACTCGGACCTTC
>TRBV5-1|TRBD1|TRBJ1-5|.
CASSPGTGGAEQPQHF
TGCGCCAGCAGCCCCGGGACAGGGGGCGCGGAGCAGCCCCAGCATTTT
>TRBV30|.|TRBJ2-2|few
CAWRLLGGELFF
TGTGCCTGGAGGCTGCTAGGGGGGGAGCTGTTTTTT
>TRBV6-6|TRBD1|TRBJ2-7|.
CASSPGTGDEQYF
TGTGCCAGCAGCCCCGGGACAGGGGACGAGCAGTACTTC
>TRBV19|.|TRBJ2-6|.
CASSPGGGANVLTF
TGTGCCAGTAGCCCAGGTGGTGGGGCCAACGTCCTGACTTTC
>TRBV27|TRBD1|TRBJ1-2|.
CASSPTTGGFSGYTF
TGTGCCAGCAGCCCAACGACAGGGGGCTTTTCGGGCTACACCTTC
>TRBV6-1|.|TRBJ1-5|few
CASRDSNQPQHF
TGTGCCAGCCGTGATAGCAATCAGCCCCAGCATTTT
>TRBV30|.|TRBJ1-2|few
CAWSGLGGNTF
TGTGCCTGGAGTGGGCTCGGGGGAAACACCTTC
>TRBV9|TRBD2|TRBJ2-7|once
CASSYEGGVGEQYF
TGTGCCAGCAGCTACGAGGGAGGGGTCGGCGAGCAGTACTTC
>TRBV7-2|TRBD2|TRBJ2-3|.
CASSLAGTSVGTDTQYF
TGTGCCAGCAGCTTAGCGGGGACTAGCGTCGGCACAGATACGCAGTATTTT
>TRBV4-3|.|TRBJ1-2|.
CASSQDDPTARSYGYTF
TGCGCCAGCAGCCAAGATGACCCGACGGCAAGGAGCTATGGCTACACCTTC
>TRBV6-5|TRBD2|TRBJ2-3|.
CASHRLAGGTDTQYF
TGTGCCAGCCACCGACTAGCAGGAGGGACAGATACGCAGTATTTT
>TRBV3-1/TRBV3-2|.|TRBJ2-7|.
CASSPIRDNEQYF
TGTGCCAGCAGCCCCATCAGGGACAACGAGCAGTACTTC
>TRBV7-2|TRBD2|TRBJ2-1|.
CASSPTSGGHNEQFF
TGTGCCAGCAGCCCCACTAGCGGGGGGCACAATGAGCAGTTCTTC
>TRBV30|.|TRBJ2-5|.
CAWSVGWASLKTQYF
TGTGCCTGGAGTGTAGGATGGGCTAGCTTAAAGACCCAGTACTTC
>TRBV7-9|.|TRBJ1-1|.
CASSLRGQAIEAFF
TGTGCCAGCAGCTTACGGGGCCAGGCAATCGAAGCTTTCTTT